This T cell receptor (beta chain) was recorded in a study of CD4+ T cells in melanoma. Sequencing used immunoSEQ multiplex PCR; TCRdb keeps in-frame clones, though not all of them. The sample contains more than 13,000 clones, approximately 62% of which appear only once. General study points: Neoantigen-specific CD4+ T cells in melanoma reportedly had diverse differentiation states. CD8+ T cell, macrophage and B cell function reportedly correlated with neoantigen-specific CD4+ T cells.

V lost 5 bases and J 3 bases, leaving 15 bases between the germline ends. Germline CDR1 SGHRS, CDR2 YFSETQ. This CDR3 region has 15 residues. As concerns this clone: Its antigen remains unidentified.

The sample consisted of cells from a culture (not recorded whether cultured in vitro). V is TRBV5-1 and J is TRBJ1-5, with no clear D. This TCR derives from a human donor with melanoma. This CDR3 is CASSIGDLPNQPQHF. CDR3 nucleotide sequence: TGCGCCAGCAGTATCGGGGATTTGCCCAATCAGCCCCAGCATTTT.